Presented here are 23 T cell receptor beta chains from one specimen sequenced in a study of T-cell reconstitution after alpha-beta-depleted transplantation in children. Unique molecular identifiers tagged the TCRbeta library. Via MiXCR, TCRdb re-called the PCR reads, giving one row per CDR3 protein. Of a few hundred thousand distinct CDR3 sequences listed, around 46% are singletons. The sequences come from PBMCs, collected before TCRalphabeta/CD19-depleted stem cell transplant. The receptors originated from a girl aged 2-10 years with aplastic anemia, due to receive a stem cell transplant.

This clonotype was picked up one time. The V and J genes are TRBV5-1 and TRBJ1-1; no clear D gene. Germline V gene data show CDR1 as SGHRS and CDR2 as YFSETQ. The V gene lost 0 bases and the J gene lost 0 bases, with 15 bases spanning the gap. This CDR3 comprises 17 residues. The CDR3 DNA sequence: TGCGCCAGCAGCTTGGGGCGGTTGGGCAGAATGAACACTGAAGCTTTCTTT. It is translated as CASSLGRLGRMNTEAFF.

The chain uses TRBV6-1 and TRBJ2-3, with D possibly being TRBD1 (6 bases). The CDR3 is 14 amino acids. The ends were cut back, 6 bases at V and 3 bases at J, with 13 bases in the middle. Per germline, CDR1 MNHNS and CDR2 SASEGT. The DNA of the CDR3 is TGTGCCAGCAGAGGGGGTGGGGGTACAGATACGCAGTATTTT. Translating gives CASRGGGGTDTQYF.

There are many counts of this clonotype. The chain carries TRBV4-2 and TRBJ2-5; 12 positions agree with TRBD2. Germline lookup yields CDR1 LGHNA and CDR2 YNFKEQ. Trimming cost V 3 bases and J 2 bases; bases outside gene matches: 4. The CDR3 loop spans 16 amino acids. The CDR3 is CASSQSTSGGQETQYF. CDR3 sequence (DNA): TGTGCCAGCAGCCAGTCGACTAGCGGGGGACAAGAGACCCAGTACTTC.

The chain joins TRBV11-2 to TRBJ2-3; 14 bases are a match to TRBD2. CDR3 length: 18 residues. Germline lookup yields CDR1 SGHAT and CDR2 FQNNGV. J was trimmed by 4 bases and V by 1 base; bases with no gene match: 7. The CDR3 reads CASSLGGTSGSRADTQYF. The CDR3, as DNA: TGTGCCAGCAGCTTAGGAGGGACTAGCGGGAGTAGGGCAGATACGCAGTATTTT.

V is TRBV5-1 and J is TRBJ2-2; 8 positions match TRBD2. The germline V gene has CDR1 SGHRS and CDR2 YFSETQ. This CDR3 is built from 14 residues. Trimming at V came to 3 bases and at J to 5 bases, leaving 3 bases not matched to a gene. The chain's CDR3 is CASSSAGGTGELFF. The CDR3 DNA follows: TGCGCCAGCAGCTCTGCGGGGGGAACCGGGGAGCTGTTTTTT.

This clonotype was seen more than once but under ten times. This sequence joins TRBV7-2 and TRBJ2-2; D unresolved. Looked up from germline, CDR1 is SGHTA and CDR2 is FQGNSA. V gave up 5 bases and J gave up 5 bases, with 18 bases separating them. The CDR3 runs 16 residues. The CDR3 region is CASSTIAAPGTGELFF. DNA of the CDR3: TGTGCCAGCAGCACCATAGCAGCCCCCGGGACCGGGGAGCTGTTTTTT.

This clonotype was counted once. V and J are TRBV5-1 and TRBJ2-7; weak D call: TRBD2 (6 bases). The CDR3 consists of 14 residues. Germline values: CDR1 SGHRS, CDR2 YFSETQ. The V end was cut by 4 bases, the J end by 2 bases, with 13 bases between. CDR3 bases: TGCGCCAGCAGCCCAGTGGGGGGAACCTACGAGCAGTACTTC. It encodes CASSPVGGTYEQYF.

Many counts were recorded for this clonotype. This chain connects TRBV20-1 to TRBJ2-1; tentative D call: TRBD2 (6 bases). CDR1 and CDR2 (germline): DFQATT, SNEGSKA (reference sequence). The CDR3 contains 16 residues. Deletions cut 5 bases from V and 4 bases from J, with 21 bases between. The chain's CDR3 is CSAGRARDFGYNEQFF. The CDR3 DNA reads TGCAGTGCTGGGAGAGCCCGGGACTTCGGATACAATGAGCAGTTCTTC.

V usage is TRBV20-1 and J usage is TRBJ2-2; perhaps TRBD2 as D (5 bases). Germline V CDR1 and CDR2: DFQATT, SNEGSKA (reference sequence). V was shortened by 0 bases and J by 5 bases, with 10 bases between the two germline ends. This CDR3 has 14 amino acids. CDR3 loop: CSARDSTKTGELFF. CDR3 in DNA: TGCAGTGCTAGAGATTCGACTAAAACCGGGGAGCTGTTTTTT.

Turning to this clonotype: An end of the junction does not agree with germline; a read error may underlie this. V gene TRBV20-1 combines with J gene TRBJ2-7; the D is unclear. Per the germline V gene, CDR1 is DFQATT and CDR2 is SNEGSKA (reference sequence). The length of the CDR3 is 13 residues. The CDR3 protein is CSANLPSSYERYF. CDR3 nucleotide sequence: TGCAGTGCTAACCTCCCGAGTTCCTACGAGCGGTACTTC.

V usage is TRBV5-1 and J usage is TRBJ2-1; the D is unclear. CDR3 size: 15 residues. CDR1 and CDR2 from the germline V gene are SGHRS and YFSETQ. With 1 base removed from V and 0 bases from J, the gap between germline ends came to 8 bases. In DNA, the CDR3 is TGCGCCAGCAGCTTGAAGAGGAGCTCCTACAATGAGCAGTTCTTC. It encodes CASSLKRSSYNEQFF.

The gene calls are TRBV28 and TRBJ2-1, with D perhaps TRBD1 or TRBD2 (6 bases each). Germline V CDR1 and CDR2: MDHEN, SYDVKM. The CDR3 totals 16 residues. V was cut by 7 bases and J by 0 bases, with 16 bases left in between. CDR3 DNA sequence: TGTGCCAGCATCCTGAGGGGGGAAAGCTCCTACAATGAGCAGTTCTTC. Encoded protein: CASILRGESSYNEQFF.

This clonotype occurred a few times. The chain carries TRBV10-2 and TRBJ2-7, with D unresolved. The CDR3 runs to 12 residues. The germline V and J ends were trimmed by 3 bases and 6 bases, with 9 bases remaining between them. The germline V gene has CDR1 WSHSY and CDR2 SAAADI. The CDR3 loop reads CASSEFKFEQYF. For the CDR3, the DNA is TGCGCCAGCAGTGAATTCAAGTTCGAGCAGTACTTC.

This clonotype was counted between two and nine times. V is TRBV20-1 and J is TRBJ2-5, with unresolved D. V was shortened by 3 bases and J by 5 bases, with 10 bases between the two germline ends. CDR3 length: 12 amino acids. CDR1 and CDR2 from the germline V gene are DFQATT and SNEGSKA (reference sequence). CDR3 bases: TGCAGTGCTAGGGTCAATTGGGAGACCCAGTACTTC. Its protein product is CSARVNWETQYF.

This clonotype has a handful of counts. The chain couples TRBV6-1 to TRBJ2-1, with D perhaps matching TRBD2 (5 bases). This CDR3 has 14 amino acids. From germline, CDR1 is MNHNS and CDR2 SASEGT. The V end was cut by 11 bases, the J end by 0 bases, with 14 bases between. The CDR3 protein is CASNVGISYNEQFF. CDR3 DNA: TGTGCCTCTAATGTCGGGATCTCCTACAATGAGCAGTTCTTC.

The gene calls are TRBV6-5 and TRBJ1-2; no reliable D call. Trimming took off 6 bases at V and 6 bases at J, with 11 bases between the two ends. This CDR3 is built from 12 residues. The germline V gene encodes CDR1 MNHEY and CDR2 SVGAGI. The CDR3 loop reads CASSAARNGYTF. In DNA, the CDR3 is TGTGCCAGCAGCGCAGCTAGGAATGGCTACACCTTC.

The gene calls are TRBV9 and TRBJ2-1, with 11 bases identical to TRBD2. V shed 0 bases and J 8 bases; nucleotides not matched to a gene: 13. Germline V CDR1 and CDR2: SGDLS, YYNGEE. The CDR3 is 18 amino acids. CDR3 sequence: CASSVDPTSGSFGYEQFF. The CDR3 nucleotides read TGTGCCAGCAGCGTAGACCCCACTAGCGGGAGTTTCGGTTATGAGCAGTTCTTC.

This clonotype was recorded a few times. V and J are TRBV14 and TRBJ2-3; 8 bases map to TRBD1. The CDR3 spans 17 residues. The V gene's germline CDR1 is SGHDN and CDR2 FVKESK. V lost 5 bases and J lost 2; bases outside the gene matches: 12. Here the CDR3 reads CASSMRQGPILTDTQYF. The CDR3, as DNA: TGTGCCAGCAGCATGCGACAGGGGCCCATTCTCACAGATACGCAGTATTTT.

The chain combines TRBV5-1 with TRBJ2-2; perhaps D is TRBD1 or TRBD2 (5 bases each). Trimming left V 2 bases short and J 5 bases short, with 10 bases between. The CDR3 runs 14 residues. CDR1 is SGHRS, CDR2 YFSETQ, per germline. The CDR3 here is CASSLWDRTGELFF. For the CDR3, the DNA is TGCGCCAGCAGCTTATGGGACCGGACCGGGGAGCTGTTTTTT.

The chain links TRBV11-1 to TRBJ2-7; maybe TRBD2 (5 bases). Deletions cut 5 bases from V and 2 bases from J, with 19 bases between. The germline gives CDR1 SGHAT, CDR2 FQDESV (reference sequence). This CDR3 is 16 amino acids long. The CDR3 DNA follows: TGTGCCAGCAGCCCTCCGCCTTGGAGGAAACCCTACGAGCAGTACTTC. Its translation is CASSPPPWRKPYEQYF.

The rearrangement joins TRBV14 to TRBJ2-5, with 14 bases identical to TRBD2. This CDR3 is 14 amino acids long. Germline V CDR1 and CDR2: SGHDN, FVKESK. J lost 9 bases, V lost 3 bases, and 3 bases had no gene match. CDR3 DNA sequence: TGTGCCAGCAGCCAGGGACTAGCGGGAGTATCCCAGTACTTC. Its translation is CASSQGLAGVSQYF.

This rearrangement joins TRBV7-2 to TRBJ1-1; the D gene is possibly TRBD1 (5 bases). The V gene lost 4 bases and the J gene lost 3 bases, with 12 bases spanning the gap. The CDR3 totals 14 residues. The germline V gene has CDR1 SGHTA and CDR2 FQGNSA. This CDR3 reads CASSYPGRHTEAFF. CDR3 sequence (DNA): TGTGCCAGCAGCTACCCGGGGCGTCACACTGAAGCTTTCTTT.

The genes are TRBV28 and TRBJ2-3; D ambiguous. Per germline, CDR1 MDHEN and CDR2 SYDVKM. CDR3 length: 15 amino acids. V was cut by 5 bases and J by 6 bases, with 18 bases left in between. The CDR3 DNA follows: TGTGCCAGCAGTCCGACCGGCCCCGTCGACGATACGCAGTATTTT. This encodes CASSPTGPVDDTQYF. The full variable domain, completed using reference TRBV28 and TRBJ2-3, is DVKVTQSSRYLVKRTGEKVFLECVQDMDHENMFWYRQDPGLGLRLIYFSYDVKMKEKGDIPEGYSVSREKKERFSLILESASTNQTSMYLCASSPTGPVDDTQYFGPGTRLTVL.